This T cell receptor (beta chain) was captured by sequencing in a study of blood T cell repertoires in COVID-19. Background on the study: Spain, Italy and the United States supplied samples that represented acute and convalescent COVID-19. Nucleic acid was either cDNA or gDNA, and it came from T cells, B-cell-depleted T cells, or PBMCs.

Methods used by the authors: Reference gene primer amplification in the assay estimated nucleated cell counts. Produced via immunoSEQ multiplex PCR; TCRdb's table is partial and in-frame only. The DNA gave D and trimming, while V, J and clone size come from that table. The table lists about 200,000 clones, about 88% of them singletons, with about 1.7% in the top ten. This clone appeared once. Between the trimmed V and J ends, which lost 2 bases and 1 base, there was a span of 5 bases. This CDR3 has 13 residues. Germline V gene sequence: CDR1 MNHNS, CDR2 SASEGT. This clonotype was sampled from a man aged 18 to 35 with active or convalescent COVID-19. V and J are TRBV6-1 and TRBJ1-1; D gene ambiguous. What was sequenced was peripheral blood. CDR3 nucleotide sequence: TGTGCCAGCAGTGAAAACAGGAACACTGAAGCTTTCTTT. This codes for CASSENRNTEAFF.